What follows are 4 T cell receptor beta chains derived from one specimen sequenced in a study of Ad26.COV2.S vaccination and SARS-CoV-2 variants. Clones were read by immunoSEQ multiplex PCR, and TCRdb kept only the in-frame ones, dropping some. The data show 87,000 or so clones, approximately 81% seen once. Sequences were derived from peripheral blood, sampled after recovery from COVID-19. The receptors were gathered from a human donor who had recovered from COVID-19.

The chain combines TRBV4-1 with TRBJ2-3; 8 bases match TRBD2. V was pared by 0 bases and J by 3 bases, with 5 bases of the junction left unmatched. The CDR3 consists of 16 residues. Germline CDR1 is MGHRA and CDR2 is YSYEKL. The CDR3 sequence: CASSQDLAGITDTQYF. CDR3 sequence (DNA): TGCGCCAGCAGCCAAGATCTAGCGGGTATTACAGATACGCAGTATTTT.

V gene TRBV7-2 combines with J gene TRBJ2-7, with 7 bases identical to TRBD2. Germline V CDR1 and CDR2: SGHTA, FQGNSA. CDR3 length: 14 residues. The J segment lost 2 bases and the V segment lost 2 bases, leaving 3 bases of the junction unmatched. Written as DNA, the CDR3 is TGTGCCAGCAGCTTATTAGCGGGCGCCTACGAGCAGTACTTC. Its translation is CASSLLAGAYEQYF.

J is TRBJ2-2 and V is TRBV7-6; the D is unclear. The germline CDR1 and CDR2 sequences are SGHVS and FNYEAQ. Trimming removed 0 bases from V and 5 bases from J, with 1 base in between. The CDR3 consists of 12 residues. The CDR3 spells CASSLATGELFF. CDR3 DNA sequence: TGTGCCAGCAGCTTAGCTACCGGGGAGCTGTTTTTT.

The J gene is TRBJ1-2, the V gene TRBV28, with D unresolved. CDR3 size: 12 residues. V dropped 7 bases and J dropped 1 base, with 7 bases sitting between them. The V gene's germline CDR1 is MDHEN and CDR2 SYDVKM. As DNA, the CDR3 is TGTGCCAGCAATAACCTTAACTATGGCTACACCTTC. It is translated as CASNNLNYGYTF.